The next 26 T cell receptor beta chains were all read from a single sample in a study of blood T cell repertoires in COVID-19 (dated by TCRdb to 2018 to 2021). Library prep was done by the immunoSEQ multiplex PCR assay. TCRdb's version of the immuneACCESS table is confined to in-frame rearrangements and falls short of the full clone set. An unresolved V gene accounts for under half of the shortfall where checked; the remainder is of unknown origin. This sample gives 270,000 or so clones in total; roughly 80% of them show up just once. Of the sample, 3.4% is held by the ten largest clones. The sequencing input was PBMCs or T cells enriched from blood (not recorded which). These receptors all come from a man between 50 and 59 years old who had recovered from COVID-19.

CDR3 DNA sequence: TGTGCCAGCAGCTTAGCAGAGGGCGGAACTGAAGCTTTCTTT. Translating gives CASSLAEGGTEAFF. The chain employs TRBV7-8 and TRBJ1-1; D call uncertain. The V and J ends lost 0 bases and 5 bases respectively, with 10 bases between them. The CDR3 runs to 14 residues. Germline CDR1 SGHVS, CDR2 FQNEAQ.

V usage is TRBV6-2 or TRBV6-3 and J usage is TRBJ2-3; the D is unclear. The CDR3 consists of 16 residues. Germline-derived CDR1 and CDR2 are MNHEY and SVGEGT. Trimming left V 5 bases short and J 5 bases short, with 20 bases between. This CDR3 is CASSPAVAHPRDTQYF. DNA of the CDR3: TGTGCCAGCAGTCCGGCAGTAGCTCACCCAAGAGATACGCAGTATTTT.

The chain uses TRBV7-2 and TRBJ2-5; 7 positions agree with TRBD2. V lost 5 bases, J lost 5 bases, and 11 bases stayed unmatched. The CDR3 is 15 residues long. The germline gives CDR1 SGHTA, CDR2 FQGNSA. Here the CDR3 reads CASSPMAGDMETQYF. In nucleotides, the CDR3 is TGTGCCAGCAGCCCAATGGCGGGAGACATGGAGACCCAGTACTTC.

This chain joins TRBV10-3 and TRBJ1-3; 8 bases fit TRBD1. From germline, CDR1 is ENHRY and CDR2 SYGVKD. The CDR3 runs to 17 residues. Germline trimming cut 7 bases from V and 0 bases from J; bases unmatched to any gene: 11. The CDR3 sequence: CAITNPGQGRSGNTIYF. The CDR3 DNA sequence: TGTGCCATCACCAACCCCGGACAGGGTCGCTCTGGAAACACCATATATTTT.

The chain recombines TRBV11-3 with TRBJ2-2; TRBD2 matches at 7 bases. With 9 bases clipped from V and 7 bases from J, the junction kept 11 bases outside the gene matches. The germline CDR1 and CDR2 sequences are SGHNT and YENEEA. CDR3 length equals 14 residues. The CDR3 protein is CASRRRGDHGELFF. The CDR3 DNA reads as TGTGCCAGTCGTCGCCGGGGGGATCACGGGGAGCTGTTTTTT.

The sample holds one count of this clone. This sequence joins TRBV7-9 and TRBJ2-7; 9 nucleotides line up with TRBD1. The trim removed 4 bases at V and 1 base at J, leaving 8 bases unmatched. The CDR3 consists of 16 residues. Germline V gene sequence: CDR1 SEHNR, CDR2 FQNEAQ (reference sequence). The CDR3 here is CASSSVDRGSSYEQYF. The CDR3 DNA follows: TGTGCCAGCAGCTCGGTGGACAGGGGATCATCCTACGAGCAGTACTTC. Supplemented by reference TRBV7-9 and TRBJ2-7, the full variable domain reads DTGVSQNPRHKITKRGQNVTFRCDPISEHNRLYWYRQTLGQGPEFLTYFQNEAQLEKSRLLSDRFSAERPKGSFSTLEIQRTEQGDSAMYLCASSSVDRGSSYEQYFGPGTRLTVT.

The rearrangement links TRBV11-3 to TRBJ2-3, with 7 bases that match TRBD2. Germline V CDR1 and CDR2: SGHNT, YENEEA. The CDR3 is 14 amino acids. Trimming cost V 5 bases and J 4 bases; bases outside gene matches: 6. CDR3 DNA sequence: TGTGCCAGCAGCCCAACTAGCGTGGCAGATACGCAGTATTTT. Translation gives CASSPTSVADTQYF.

The gene calls are TRBV9 and TRBJ2-7; 9 bases align to TRBD1. This CDR3 spans 15 amino acids. Germline loops: CDR1 SGDLS, CDR2 YYNGEE. V lost 3 bases to trimming and J lost 0 bases; unmatched junction nucleotides: 4. CDR3 region: CASSGGTGSSYEQYF. CDR3 sequence (DNA): TGTGCCAGCAGCGGAGGGACAGGGAGCTCCTACGAGCAGTACTTC. Full variable domain (missing parts from reference TRBV9 and TRBJ2-7): DSGVTQTPKHLITATGQRVTLRCSPRSGDLSVYWYQQSLDQGLQFLIQYYNGEERAKGNILERFSAQQFPDLHSELNLSSLELGDSALYFCASSGGTGSSYEQYFGPGTRLTVT.

V gene TRBV20-1 combines with J gene TRBJ2-3; D gene unclear. Germline CDR1 and CDR2: DFQATT and SNEGSKA (reference sequence). This CDR3 is 11 amino acids long. Trimming took off 5 bases at V and 4 bases at J, with 7 bases between the two ends. The CDR3 here is CSASTADTQYF. Here the CDR3 DNA reads TGCAGTGCTTCTACCGCAGATACGCAGTATTTT.

The chain is built from TRBV7-2 and TRBJ2-1, with 7 bases aligning to TRBD1. In germline, CDR1 is SGHTA, CDR2 FQGNSA. J gave up 8 bases and V 2 bases, and 12 bases lay outside the gene matches. CDR3 length: 16 residues. The CDR3 coding sequence is TGTGCCAGCAGCTTATTTCCAGGGGGAATTGGGGATGAGCAGTTCTTC. Amino acid sequence: CASSLFPGGIGDEQFF.

To note about this clone: Other nucleotide sequences in the sample specify the same CDR3. The chain uses TRBV20-1 and TRBJ2-5, with D maybe TRBD2 (5 bases). Germline lookup yields CDR1 DFQATT and CDR2 SNEGSKA (reference sequence). V lost 6 bases to trimming and J lost 5 bases, with 10 bases between them. The CDR3 contains 11 residues. The CDR3 here is CSARRGETQYF. CDR3 DNA sequence: TGCAGTGCCCGAAGAGGGGAGACCCAGTACTTC.

The gene calls are TRBV11-2 and TRBJ2-7; 9 bases map to TRBD2. V was clipped by 5 bases and J by 1 base; unmatched bases: 3. This CDR3 has 14 amino acids. From germline, CDR1 is SGHAT and CDR2 FQNNGV. In DNA form, the CDR3 reads TGTGCCAGCAGCGGGAGCGGGAGGTCCTACGAGCAGTACTTC. Translation gives CASSGSGRSYEQYF.

This chain joins TRBV5-1 and TRBJ2-7; perhaps TRBD1 as D (5 bases). Trimming pared 1 base from V and 7 bases from J, leaving 18 bases between. CDR3 length equals 15 residues. Germline V gives CDR1 SGHRS, CDR2 YFSETQ. The CDR3 region is CASSLSPGGDREQYF. The CDR3 DNA reads TGCGCCAGCAGCTTGTCGCCCGGTGGTGACAGAGAGCAGTACTTC.

The chain joins TRBV19 to TRBJ2-7; 8 positions agree with TRBD2. The V gene's germline CDR1 is LNHDA and CDR2 SQIVND (reference sequence). Trimming cost V 10 bases and J 1 base; bases outside gene matches: 6. The CDR3 runs to 13 residues. CDR3 region: CATAIAGSYEQYF. For the CDR3, the DNA is TGTGCCACTGCCATAGCGGGATCCTACGAGCAGTACTTC.

J is TRBJ1-4 and V is TRBV30, with D perhaps matching TRBD1 (5 bases). The CDR3 covers 14 residues. From germline, CDR1 is GTSNPN and CDR2 SVGIG (reference sequence). With 2 bases removed from V and 7 bases from J, the gap between germline ends came to 14 bases. For the CDR3, the DNA is TGTGCCTGGAGTAACAGGCGGTACGGTGAAAAACTGTTTTTT. It encodes CAWSNRRYGEKLFF.

The V and J genes are TRBV25-1 and TRBJ2-7; D gene ambiguous. V gave up 4 bases and J gave up 0 bases, with 4 bases separating them. This CDR3 is built from 12 residues. Germline V CDR1 and CDR2: MGHDK, SYGVNS. The CDR3 DNA follows: TGTGCCAGCAGTGCCCTCTCCTACGAGCAGTACTTC. It translates to CASSALSYEQYF.

The V and J genes are TRBV5-1 and TRBJ2-5; D uncertain. Trimming removed 3 bases from V and 1 base from J, with 7 bases in between. The CDR3 extends over 13 amino acids. In germline, CDR1 is SGHRS, CDR2 YFSETQ. The CDR3 is CASSSPVQETQYF. The CDR3 DNA is TGCGCCAGCAGCTCCCCCGTCCAAGAGACCCAGTACTTC. Looking up the rest from reference TRBV5-1 and TRBJ2-5 gives the full variable domain: KAGVTQTPRYLIKTRGQQVTLSCSPISGHRSVSWYQQTPGQGLQFLFEYFSETQRNKGNFPGRFSGRQFSNSRSEMNVSTLELGDSALYLCASSSPVQETQYFGPGTRLLVL.

CDR3: CASSPSRGRGNTIYF. DNA of the CDR3: TGTGCCAGCAGTCCGTCAAGGGGGCGCGGAAACACCATATATTTT. J is TRBJ1-3 and V is TRBV6-6; 7 bases match TRBD1. CDR3 size: 15 residues. The germline gives CDR1 MNHNY, CDR2 SVGAGI (reference sequence). Trimming took 5 bases from V and 4 from J; bases not matched to a gene: 8.

The rearrangement links TRBV28 to TRBJ2-7, with TRBD2 identical over 9 bases. V was pared by 6 bases and J by 4 bases, with 4 bases of the junction left unmatched. The CDR3 length is 13 residues. Germline CDR1 reads MDHEN; CDR2 reads SYDVKM. For the CDR3, the DNA is TGTGCCAGCAGGGCTAGCGGGATTTACGAGCAGTACTTC. Translation gives CASRASGIYEQYF.

This chain uses TRBV27 with TRBJ2-7; a possible D gene is TRBD2 (6 bases). Germline assignment: CDR1 MNHEY and CDR2 SMNVEV (reference sequence). The CDR3 consists of 16 residues. Trimming took off 5 bases at V and 0 bases at J, with 17 bases between the two ends. The CDR3 sequence: CASSHYGRGSSYEQYF. The CDR3 DNA is TGTGCCAGCAGTCATTATGGGCGGGGTAGCTCCTACGAGCAGTACTTC.

The sample holds one count of this clone. The rearrangement uses TRBV19 and TRBJ1-4; 8 nucleotides agree with TRBD1. J lost 8 bases, V lost 4 bases, and 6 bases had no gene match. Germline CDR1 and CDR2: LNHDA and SQIVND (reference sequence). CDR3 length: 14 amino acids. CDR3 residues: CASSTGTGGEKLFF. CDR3 DNA sequence: TGTGCCAGTAGTACCGGGACAGGTGGGGAAAAACTGTTTTTT.

The chain is built from TRBV7-3 and TRBJ2-1; 7 nucleotides agree with TRBD1. V shed 1 base, J shed 7 bases, and the junction held 16 bases outside the gene matches. This CDR3 spans 18 amino acids. Germline CDR1 SGHTA, CDR2 FQGTGA. The chain's CDR3 is CASSLREARGLGGNEQFF. In nucleotides, the CDR3 is TGTGCCAGCAGCTTAAGGGAAGCAAGGGGGCTAGGTGGAAATGAGCAGTTCTTC.

This clone was recorded a few times. The rearrangement links TRBV9 to TRBJ2-1; possibly TRBD2 for D (5 bases). Per germline, CDR1 SGDLS and CDR2 YYNGEE. Between the trimmed V and J ends, which lost 0 bases and 2 bases, there was a span of 9 bases. CDR3 length equals 15 residues. The CDR3 spells CASSVGLATYNEQFF. In nucleotides, the CDR3 is TGTGCCAGCAGCGTAGGCTTAGCGACCTACAATGAGCAGTTCTTC.

The chain is built from TRBV19 and TRBJ2-7; 12 bases align to TRBD1. V shed 3 bases, J shed 4 bases, and the junction held 4 bases outside the gene matches. Germline-derived CDR1 and CDR2 are LNHDA and SQIVND (reference sequence). The CDR3 covers 15 residues. In nucleotides, the CDR3 is TGTGCCAGTAGTATTTCGGGACAGGGGGCGTACGAGCAGTACTTC. Protein sequence: CASSISGQGAYEQYF.

The chain carries TRBV6-5 and TRBJ2-1, with no clear D. Deletions cut 11 bases from V and 0 bases from J, with 11 bases between. Per germline, CDR1 MNHEY and CDR2 SVGAGI. This CDR3 comprises 13 residues. The chain's CDR3 is CAAAGSSYNEQFF. The CDR3 DNA reads as TGTGCCGCAGCAGGTAGCTCCTACAATGAGCAGTTCTTC.

The V call is TRBV19, the J call TRBJ1-3; D unresolved. The V gene lost 5 bases and the J gene lost 4 bases, with 12 bases spanning the gap. CDR3 length: 14 residues. Germline V gives CDR1 LNHDA, CDR2 SQIVND (reference sequence). The CDR3 sequence: CASSLSSVGNTIYF. In DNA form, the CDR3 reads TGTGCCAGTAGTCTCTCCTCGGTGGGAAACACCATATATTTT.